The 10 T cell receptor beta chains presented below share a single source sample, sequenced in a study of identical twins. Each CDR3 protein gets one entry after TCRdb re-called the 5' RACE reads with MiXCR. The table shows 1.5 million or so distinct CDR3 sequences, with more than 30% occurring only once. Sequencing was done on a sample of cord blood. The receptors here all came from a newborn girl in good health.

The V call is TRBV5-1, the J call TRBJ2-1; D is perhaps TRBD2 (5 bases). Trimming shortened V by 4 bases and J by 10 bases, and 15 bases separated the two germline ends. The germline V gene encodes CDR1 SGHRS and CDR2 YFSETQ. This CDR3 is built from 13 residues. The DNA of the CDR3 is TGCGCCAGCAGCCTCCCTGAAGGCGGGGAGCAGTTCTTC. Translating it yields CASSLPEGGEQFF.

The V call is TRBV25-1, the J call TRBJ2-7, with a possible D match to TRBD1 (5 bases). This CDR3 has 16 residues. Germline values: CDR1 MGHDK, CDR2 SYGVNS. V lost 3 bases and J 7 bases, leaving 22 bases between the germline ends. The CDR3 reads CASSDRKGIRGDEQYF. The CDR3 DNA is TGTGCCAGCAGTGACCGCAAGGGGATAAGGGGCGATGAGCAGTACTTC.

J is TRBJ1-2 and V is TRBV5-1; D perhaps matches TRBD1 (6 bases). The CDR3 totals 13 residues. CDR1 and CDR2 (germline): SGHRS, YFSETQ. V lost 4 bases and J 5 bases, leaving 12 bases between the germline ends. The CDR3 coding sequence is TGCGCCAGCAGCCCTTTGGACAGATATGGCTACACCTTC. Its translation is CASSPLDRYGYTF. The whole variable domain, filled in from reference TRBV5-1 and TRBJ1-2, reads KAGVTQTPRYLIKTRGQQVTLSCSPISGHRSVSWYQQTPGQGLQFLFEYFSETQRNKGNFPGRFSGRQFSNSRSEMNVSTLELGDSALYLCASSPLDRYGYTFGSGTRLTVV.

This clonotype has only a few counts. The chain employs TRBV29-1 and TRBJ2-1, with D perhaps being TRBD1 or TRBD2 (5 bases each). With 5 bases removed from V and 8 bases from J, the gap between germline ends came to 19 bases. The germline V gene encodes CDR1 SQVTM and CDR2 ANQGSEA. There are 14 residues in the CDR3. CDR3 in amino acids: CSVRLLGAVDEQFF. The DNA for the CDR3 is TGCAGCGTTAGGTTGCTCGGGGCCGTGGATGAGCAGTTCTTC.

The CDR3 is CASSPRLAGAGNEQFF. The CDR3 DNA reads TGTGCCAGCAGCCCCCGACTAGCGGGAGCTGGAAATGAGCAGTTCTTC. The chain is built from TRBV7-2 and TRBJ2-1, with 12 positions matching TRBD2. This CDR3 spans 16 amino acids. The V segment lost 5 bases and the J segment 7 bases; nucleotides outside the gene matches: 9. Germline V gene sequence: CDR1 SGHTA, CDR2 FQGNSA.

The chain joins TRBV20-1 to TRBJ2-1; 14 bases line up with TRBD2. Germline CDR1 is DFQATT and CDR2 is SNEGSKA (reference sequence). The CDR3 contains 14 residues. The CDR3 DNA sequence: TGCAGGCCCCCGGGACTAGCGGGAGTAAATGAGCAGTTCTTC. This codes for CRPPGLAGVNEQFF.

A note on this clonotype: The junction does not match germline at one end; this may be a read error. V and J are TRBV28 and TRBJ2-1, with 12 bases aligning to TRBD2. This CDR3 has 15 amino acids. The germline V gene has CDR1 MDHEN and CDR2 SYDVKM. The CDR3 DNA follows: TGTGCCAGCAGCCCCGGACTAGCGGGGATTCCCGAGCAGTTATTC. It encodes CASSPGLAGIPEQLF.

CDR3 in DNA: TGCAGTGCTACATTGAGTACCCCGCAGTATTTT. It codes for CSATLSTPQYF. The chain is built from TRBV20-1 and TRBJ2-3, with D uncertain. Germline V gene data show CDR1 as DFQATT and CDR2 as SNEGSKA (reference sequence). The CDR3 loop spans 11 amino acids. Trimming pared 4 bases from V and 10 bases from J, leaving 12 bases between.

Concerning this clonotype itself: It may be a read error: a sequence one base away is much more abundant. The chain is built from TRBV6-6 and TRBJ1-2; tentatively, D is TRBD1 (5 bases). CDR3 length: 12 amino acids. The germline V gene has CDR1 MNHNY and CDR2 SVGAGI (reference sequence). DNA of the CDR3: TGTGTCAGCAGAGGACATAACTATGGCTACACCTTC. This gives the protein CVSRGHNYGYTF.

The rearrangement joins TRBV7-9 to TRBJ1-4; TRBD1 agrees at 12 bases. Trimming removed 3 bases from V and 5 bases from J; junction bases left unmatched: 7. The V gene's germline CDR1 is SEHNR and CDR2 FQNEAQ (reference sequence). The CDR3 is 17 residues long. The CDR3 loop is CASSLGTGGEGNEKLFF. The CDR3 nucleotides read TGTGCCAGCAGCTTGGGGACAGGGGGCGAGGGGAATGAAAAACTGTTTTTT.